The clone carrying this T cell receptor (beta chain) has ten or more counts. This specimen comes from a study of regulatory T cells in long-lasting Graves disease. Time point in this sample: newly diagnosed GD, antithyroid drugs for less than 3 months. PBMCs provided the RNA from which the TCR library was made. Through Arm-PCR of CDR3 regions and iRepertoire HTBI primers, TCR beta libraries were built. From the multiplex PCR reads, TCRdb called clonotypes with MiXCR, one entry per CDR3 protein. The sample contains roughly 350,000 distinct CDR3 sequences, roughly a sixth of which appear only once. This sample was also put to use in a study of T cells in Graves' hyperthyroidism and ophthalmopathy.

This receptor was taken from a man aged 40-55 years with Graves disease. The source was peripheral blood mononuclear cells (PBMCs), collected at new diagnosis, from a patient treated with antithyroid drugs.

The CDR3 coding sequence is TGTGCCAGCAGTGACGCCTTATACACAGATACGCAGTATTTT. Its protein is CASSDALYTDTQYF. The chain is built from TRBV28 and TRBJ2-3; no clear D gene. The V end lost 5 bases, the J end lost 2 bases, and 11 bases lay between the germline ends. Germline CDR1 reads MDHEN; CDR2 reads SYDVKM. The CDR3 contains 14 residues. Supplemented by reference TRBV28 and TRBJ2-3, the full variable domain reads DVKVTQSSRYLVKRTGEKVFLECVQDMDHENMFWYRQDPGLGLRLIYFSYDVKMKEKGDIPEGYSVSREKKERFSLILESASTNQTSMYLCASSDALYTDTQYFGPGTRLTVL.